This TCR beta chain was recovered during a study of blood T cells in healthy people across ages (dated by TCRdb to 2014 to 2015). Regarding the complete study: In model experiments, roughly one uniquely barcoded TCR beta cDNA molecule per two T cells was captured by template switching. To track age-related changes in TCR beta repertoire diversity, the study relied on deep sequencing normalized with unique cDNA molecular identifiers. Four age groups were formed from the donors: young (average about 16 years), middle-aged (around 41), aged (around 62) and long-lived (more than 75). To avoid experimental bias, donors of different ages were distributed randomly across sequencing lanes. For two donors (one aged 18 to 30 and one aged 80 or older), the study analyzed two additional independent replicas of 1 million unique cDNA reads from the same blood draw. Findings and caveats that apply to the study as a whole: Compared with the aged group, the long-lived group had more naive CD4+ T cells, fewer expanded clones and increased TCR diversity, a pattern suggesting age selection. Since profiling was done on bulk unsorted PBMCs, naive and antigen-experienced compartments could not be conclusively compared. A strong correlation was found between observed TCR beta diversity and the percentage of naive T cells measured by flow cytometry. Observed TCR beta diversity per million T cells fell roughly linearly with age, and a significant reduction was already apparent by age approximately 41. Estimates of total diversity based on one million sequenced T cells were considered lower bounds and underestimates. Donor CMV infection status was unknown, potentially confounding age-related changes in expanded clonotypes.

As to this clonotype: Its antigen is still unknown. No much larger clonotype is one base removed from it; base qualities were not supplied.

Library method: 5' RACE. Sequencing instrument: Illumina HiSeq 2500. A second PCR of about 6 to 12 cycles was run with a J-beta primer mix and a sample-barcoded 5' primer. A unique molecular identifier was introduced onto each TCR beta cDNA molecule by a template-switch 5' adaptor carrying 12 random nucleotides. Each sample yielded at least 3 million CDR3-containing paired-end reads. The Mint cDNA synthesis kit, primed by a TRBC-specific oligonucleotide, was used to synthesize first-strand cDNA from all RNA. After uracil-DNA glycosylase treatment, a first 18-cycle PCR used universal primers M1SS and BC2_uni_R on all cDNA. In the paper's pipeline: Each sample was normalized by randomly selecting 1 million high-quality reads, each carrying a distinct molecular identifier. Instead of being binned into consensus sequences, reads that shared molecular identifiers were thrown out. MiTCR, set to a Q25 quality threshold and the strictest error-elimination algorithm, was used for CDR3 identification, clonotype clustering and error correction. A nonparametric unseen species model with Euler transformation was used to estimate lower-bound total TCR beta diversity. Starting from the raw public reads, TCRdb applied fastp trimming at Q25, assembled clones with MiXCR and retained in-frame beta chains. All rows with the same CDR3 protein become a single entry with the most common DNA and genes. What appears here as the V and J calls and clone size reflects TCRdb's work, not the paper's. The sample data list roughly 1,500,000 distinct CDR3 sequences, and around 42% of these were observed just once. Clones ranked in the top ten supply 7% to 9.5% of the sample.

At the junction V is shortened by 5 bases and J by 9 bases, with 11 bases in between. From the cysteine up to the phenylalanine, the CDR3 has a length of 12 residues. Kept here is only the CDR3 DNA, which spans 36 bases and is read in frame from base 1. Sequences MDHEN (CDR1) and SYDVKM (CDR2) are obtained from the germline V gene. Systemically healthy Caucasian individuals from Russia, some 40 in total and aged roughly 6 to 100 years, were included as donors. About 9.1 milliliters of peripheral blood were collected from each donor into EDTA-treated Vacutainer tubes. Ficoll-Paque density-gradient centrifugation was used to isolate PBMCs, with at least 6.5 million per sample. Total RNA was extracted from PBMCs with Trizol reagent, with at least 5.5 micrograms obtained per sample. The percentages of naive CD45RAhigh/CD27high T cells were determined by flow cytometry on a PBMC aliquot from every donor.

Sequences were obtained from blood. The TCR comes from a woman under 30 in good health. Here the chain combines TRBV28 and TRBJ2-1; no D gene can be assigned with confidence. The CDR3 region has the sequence CASSSSPVEQFF. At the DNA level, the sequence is TGTGCCAGCAGTAGCAGCCCGGTTGAGCAGTTCTTC.